This TCR beta chain originates from a study of blood T cell repertoires in COVID-19. Profiled with immunoSEQ multiplex PCR; TCRdb holds only in-frame clones, not every one. There are roughly 140,000 clones in the sample; 88% occur only once, and approximately 10% lies in the top ten. This TCR came from a man aged 45-65 years with active or convalescent COVID-19. Sequencing was performed on peripheral blood.

Here the CDR3 DNA reads TGTGCCAGTAGCATCCTAGAGGGGGGGGGAGACAATCAGCCCCAGCATTTT. The encoded protein is CASSILEGGGDNQPQHF. The chain links TRBV19 to TRBJ1-5; a weak D match, TRBD1 (6 bases). Trimming stripped 6 bases from V and 3 bases from J, with 21 bases between. Germline lookup yields CDR1 LNHDA and CDR2 SQIVND (reference sequence). CDR3 length equals 17 residues.